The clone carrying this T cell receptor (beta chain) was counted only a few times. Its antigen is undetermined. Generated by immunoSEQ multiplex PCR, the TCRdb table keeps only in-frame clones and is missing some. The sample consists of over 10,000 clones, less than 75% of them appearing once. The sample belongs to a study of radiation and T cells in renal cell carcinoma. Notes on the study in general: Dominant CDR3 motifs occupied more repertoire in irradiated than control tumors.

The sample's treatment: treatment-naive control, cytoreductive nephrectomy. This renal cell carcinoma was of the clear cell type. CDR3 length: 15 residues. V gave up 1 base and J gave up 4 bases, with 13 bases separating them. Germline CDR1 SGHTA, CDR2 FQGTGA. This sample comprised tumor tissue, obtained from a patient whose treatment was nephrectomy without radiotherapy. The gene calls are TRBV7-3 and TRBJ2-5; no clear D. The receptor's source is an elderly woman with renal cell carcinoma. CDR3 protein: CASSLSSTTSETQYF. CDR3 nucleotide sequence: TGTGCCAGCAGCTTAAGTTCGACGACCTCAGAGACCCAGTACTTC.